Presented here are 17 T cell receptor beta chains from one specimen sequenced in a study of identifying expanded T cells in peripheral blood. The protocol was immunoSEQ multiplex PCR, while the TCRdb copy is restricted to in-frame clones and leaves out a portion. The sample lists about 94,000 clones, 88% occurring once. The material sequenced was blood. These TCRs come from a person between 18 and 69 years old in good health.

The genes are TRBV5-1 and TRBJ1-2, with TRBD1 as a possible D gene (5 bases). The CDR3 has 15 residues. The V gene's germline CDR1 is SGHRS and CDR2 YFSETQ. V was cut by 3 bases and J by 0 bases, with 12 bases left in between. DNA of the CDR3: TGCGCCAGCAGCTCGGACACCCGAGCTAACTATGGCTACACCTTC. Translation gives CASSSDTRANYGYTF.

The chain uses TRBV10-3 and TRBJ1-1; no reliable D call. CDR3 length: 15 amino acids. Trimming pared 0 bases from V and 10 bases from J, leaving 18 bases between. Germline V gene data show CDR1 as ENHRY and CDR2 as SYGVKD. In DNA, the CDR3 is TGTGCCATCAGTGAGTCAAACAGACTAAACAACGGAGCTTTCTTT. Amino acid sequence: CAISESNRLNNGAFF.

The V gene is TRBV6-5, the J gene TRBJ1-3, with no clear D. Germline V gene sequence: CDR1 MNHEY, CDR2 SVGAGI. V was cut by 0 bases and J by 1 base, with 7 bases left in between. This CDR3 has 15 amino acids. Here the CDR3 reads CASSYSSTSGNTIYF. The CDR3 region has the DNA TGTGCCAGCAGTTACTCGAGTACTTCTGGAAACACCATATATTTT.

The chain joins TRBV7-2 to TRBJ2-3; TRBD2 matches 12 bases. This CDR3 comprises 14 residues. Trimming cost V 4 bases and J 5 bases; bases outside gene matches: 1. Germline CDR1 reads SGHTA; CDR2 reads FQGNSA. The CDR3 spells CASSWGLAGDTQYF. CDR3 DNA sequence: TGTGCCAGCAGCTGGGGACTAGCGGGAGATACGCAGTATTTT.

Here the CDR3 reads CASRRDYEQYF. Here the CDR3 DNA reads TGTGCCAGCAGAAGGGACTACGAGCAGTACTTC. V is TRBV6-1 and J is TRBJ2-7, with unresolved D. V lost 6 bases to trimming and J lost 3 bases, with 6 bases between them. Per germline, CDR1 MNHNS and CDR2 SASEGT. This CDR3 comprises 11 residues.

The rearrangement joins TRBV7-9 to TRBJ1-2; no reliable D call. Trimming stripped 1 base from V and 6 bases from J, with 15 bases between. CDR1 and CDR2 from the germline V gene are SEHNR and FQNEAQ (reference sequence). This CDR3 has 15 residues. CDR3 region: CASSLEMSTADGYTF. The CDR3 coding sequence is TGTGCCAGCAGCTTAGAAATGTCCACAGCGGATGGCTACACCTTC. Combining the CDR3 with reference TRBV7-9 and TRBJ1-2 gives the whole variable domain DTGVSQNPRHKITKRGQNVTFRCDPISEHNRLYWYRQTLGQGPEFLTYFQNEAQLEKSRLLSDRFSAERPKGSFSTLEIQRTEQGDSAMYLCASSLEMSTADGYTFGSGTRLTVV.

V gene TRBV2 combines with J gene TRBJ2-1; the match to TRBD1 covers 7 bases. CDR1 and CDR2 from the germline V gene are SNHLY and FYNNEI. J gave up 9 bases and V 5 bases, and 13 bases lay outside the gene matches. This CDR3 comprises 15 residues. The CDR3 nucleotides read TGTGCCAGCAGTCCCGACAGGGCCCCCAACAGTGAGCAGTTCTTC. Its protein is CASSPDRAPNSEQFF.

In its sample, this clone was seen once. The chain joins TRBV7-9 to TRBJ1-4; no clear D. V was trimmed by 3 bases and J by 8 bases, leaving 13 bases between them. Germline V CDR1 and CDR2: SEHNR, FQNEAQ (reference sequence). CDR3 size: 14 residues. The CDR3 nucleotides read TGTGCCAGCAGCTTGAACGCGGCTAGCGAAAAACTGTTTTTT. This codes for CASSLNAASEKLFF.

The chain has TRBV7-9 and TRBJ1-5; 7 positions agree with TRBD1. The germline V gene has CDR1 SEHNR and CDR2 FQNEAQ (reference sequence). Trimming removed 4 bases from V and 2 bases from J; junction bases left unmatched: 2. This CDR3 is 14 amino acids long. The CDR3 sequence is CASSSTGRNQPQHF. The CDR3 DNA is TGTGCCAGCAGCTCGACAGGGCGCAATCAGCCCCAGCATTTT.

This chain connects TRBV5-1 to TRBJ2-7; 7 bases match TRBD2. Unmatched junction bases numbered 12, after V lost 4 bases and J lost 5 bases. Germline loops: CDR1 SGHRS, CDR2 YFSETQ. CDR3 length: 15 residues. The CDR3 DNA is TGCGCCAGCAGCATGCTCGGGAGGTCTTTAGACGAGCAGTACTTC. Amino acids: CASSMLGRSLDEQYF.

This chain uses TRBV5-5 with TRBJ2-7; D not resolved. Per germline, CDR1 SGHKS and CDR2 YYEKEE (reference sequence). This CDR3 is built from 13 residues. V shed 2 bases and J shed 4 bases, with 10 bases lying between them. CDR3 sequence: CASSLDRPYEQYF. CDR3 DNA: TGTGCCAGCAGCTTAGATCGACCTTACGAGCAGTACTTC.

CDR3 amino acids: CASSKGGKLFF. The CDR3 coding sequence is TGTGCCAGTAGTAAGGGAGGAAAACTGTTTTTT. V is TRBV19 and J is TRBJ1-4; D call uncertain. Germline V gives CDR1 LNHDA, CDR2 SQIVND (reference sequence). Trimming stripped 4 bases from V and 10 bases from J, with 7 bases between. This CDR3 has 11 amino acids.

The genes are TRBV19 and TRBJ1-1; D is undetermined. Trimming took 8 bases from V and 1 from J, leaving 17 bases between them. The V gene's germline CDR1 is LNHDA and CDR2 SQIVND (reference sequence). The CDR3 has 15 amino acids. CDR3 in amino acids: CASAPYTGRNTEAFF. CDR3 DNA: TGTGCCAGTGCTCCTTATACGGGGAGGAACACTGAAGCTTTCTTT.

The rearrangement joins TRBV6-1 to TRBJ1-5, with D perhaps matching TRBD1 (5 bases). Per the germline V gene, CDR1 is MNHNS and CDR2 is SASEGT. V lost 1 base to trimming and J lost 3 bases, with 7 bases between them. The CDR3 runs 14 residues. The CDR3 bases are TGTGCCAGCAGTGAAGGACAGAACAATCAGCCCCAGCATTTT. Translated, it gives CASSEGQNNQPQHF.

The V and J genes are TRBV18 and TRBJ1-1; D gene ambiguous. The CDR3 has 16 residues. Germline V lookup: CDR1 KGHSH, CDR2 LQKENI. V lost 0 bases and J 1 base, leaving 12 bases between the germline ends. The CDR3 sequence is CASSPPSPGPNTEAFF. Written as DNA, the CDR3 is TGTGCCAGCTCACCACCCTCTCCAGGACCGAACACTGAAGCTTTCTTT.

This clone came up a few times. The CDR3 nucleotides read TGTGCCAGCAGCCCGGGACGGGACTATGGCTACACCTTC. It translates to CASSPGRDYGYTF. The gene calls are TRBV6-5 and TRBJ1-2; possibly TRBD1 for D (5 bases). The CDR3 contains 13 residues. From germline, CDR1 is MNHEY and CDR2 SVGAGI. Trimming stripped 6 bases from V and 3 bases from J, with 11 bases between.

The chain is built from TRBV7-9 and TRBJ2-7; D gene unclear. The germline V and J ends were trimmed by 4 bases and 6 bases, with 10 bases remaining between them. There are 12 residues in the CDR3. Germline values: CDR1 SEHNR, CDR2 FQNEAQ (reference sequence). CDR3 sequence (DNA): TGTGCCAGCAGCTCGGCCTTGGGCGAGCAGTACTTC. This sequence encodes CASSSALGEQYF.